Given below is one T cell receptor beta chain in context. Its antigen is undetermined. The table came from immunoSEQ multiplex PCR; TCRdb's copy has only in-frame clones and leaves some out. The sample has hundreds of thousands of clones; around 95% are singletons. V was cut by 4 bases and J by 3 bases, with 16 bases left in between. The CDR3 consists of 16 residues. Germline CDR1 SGDLS, CDR2 YYNGEE. Naive CD8 cells lacked CD45RO and underwent positive selection for CCR7, leaving out terminally differentiated effector memory CD45RA+ cells. This record belongs to a study of shared clonotypes between healthy human individuals. General study results and limits: The study generally estimated greater richness for naive than memory subsets.

The sequence derives from a woman younger than 45 in good health. The J gene is TRBJ2-2, the V gene TRBV9; TRBD2 is a possible D gene (6 bases). The sequenced sample consisted of naive CD8+ T cells sorted from blood. The chain's CDR3 is CASSNPGRDYTGELFF. CDR3 coding DNA: TGTGCCAGCAGCAACCCGGGCCGGGACTACACCGGGGAGCTGTTTTTT.